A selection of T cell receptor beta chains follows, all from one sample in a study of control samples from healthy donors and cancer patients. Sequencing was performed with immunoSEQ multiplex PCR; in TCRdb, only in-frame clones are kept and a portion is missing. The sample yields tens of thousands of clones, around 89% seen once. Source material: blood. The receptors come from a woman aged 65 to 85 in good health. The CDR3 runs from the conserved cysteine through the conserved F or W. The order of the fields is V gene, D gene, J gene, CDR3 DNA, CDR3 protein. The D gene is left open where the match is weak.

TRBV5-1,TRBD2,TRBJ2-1,TGCGCCAGCAGCTTTGACGGGAGGGCCATGAATGAGCAGTTCTTC,CASSFDGRAMNEQFF
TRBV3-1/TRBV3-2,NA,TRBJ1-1,TGTGCCAGCAGCGTAAGTGGGACTGAAGCTTTCTTT,CASSVSGTEAFF
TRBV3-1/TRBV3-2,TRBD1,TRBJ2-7,TGTGCCAGCAGCAATAGACAGGGGTATCGCTCCTACGAGCAGTACTTC,CASSNRQGYRSYEQYF
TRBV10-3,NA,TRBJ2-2,TGTGCCATCAGTGAGACCAAGGGGGAGCTGTTTTTT,CAISETKGELFF
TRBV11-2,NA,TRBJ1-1,TGTGCCAGCAGGGCAGATTTGGACACTGAAGCTTTCTTT,CASRADLDTEAFF
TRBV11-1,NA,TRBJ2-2,TGTGCCAGCAGCCCAGGGCGCCGGACCGGGGAGCTGTTTTTT,CASSPGRRTGELFF
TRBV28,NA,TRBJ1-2,TGTGCCAGTGCGGCAGGGAGTTATGGCTACACCTTC,CASAAGSYGYTF
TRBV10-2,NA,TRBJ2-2,TGCGCCAGTAGCCAAACCGCGAACACCGGGGAGCTGTTTTTT,CASSQTANTGELFF
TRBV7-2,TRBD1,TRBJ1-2,TGTGCCAGCAGGCCAGGGGGCGCTAATGGGTATGGCTACACCTTC,CASRPGGANGYGYTF
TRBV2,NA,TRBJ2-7,TGTGCCAGCAGCGAGGATTACGAGCAGTACTTC,CASSEDYEQYF
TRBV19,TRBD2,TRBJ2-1,TGTGCCAGTAATAAGCGGGGGGCCCACAATGAGCAGTTCTTC,CASNKRGAHNEQFF
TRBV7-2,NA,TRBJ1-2,TGTGCCAGCAGCCCTACCCCGAGCGTCTACACCTTC,CASSPTPSVYTF
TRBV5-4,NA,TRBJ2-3,TGTGCCAGCAGCTTGGGACGGTTTAGCACAGATACGCAGTATTTT,CASSLGRFSTDTQYF
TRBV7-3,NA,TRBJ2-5,TGTGCCAGCAGCCAAGGGGGGTTGGGTAGGGGACGGCAAGAGACCCAGTACTTC,CASSQGGLGRGRQETQYF
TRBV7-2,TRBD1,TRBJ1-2,TGTGCCAGCAGCGGAACCGGGACAGGGGATGTGAATGGCTACACCTTC,CASSGTGTGDVNGYTF
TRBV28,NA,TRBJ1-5,TGTGCCAGCAGATCTCTAAACGGGGCACCCCAGCATTTT,CASRSLNGAPQHF
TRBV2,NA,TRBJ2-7,TGTGCCAGCAGTCCAATCAGGGCGAGCTCCTACGAGCAGTACTTC,CASSPIRASSYEQYF
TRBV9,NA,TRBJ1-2,TGTGCCAGCAGCCCCACAGGAGTCTATGGCTACACCTTC,CASSPTGVYGYTF
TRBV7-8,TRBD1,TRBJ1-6,TGTGCCAGCAGCTTTTCAGGGACAGGGCCTTCACCCCTCCACTTT,CASSFSGTGPSPLHF